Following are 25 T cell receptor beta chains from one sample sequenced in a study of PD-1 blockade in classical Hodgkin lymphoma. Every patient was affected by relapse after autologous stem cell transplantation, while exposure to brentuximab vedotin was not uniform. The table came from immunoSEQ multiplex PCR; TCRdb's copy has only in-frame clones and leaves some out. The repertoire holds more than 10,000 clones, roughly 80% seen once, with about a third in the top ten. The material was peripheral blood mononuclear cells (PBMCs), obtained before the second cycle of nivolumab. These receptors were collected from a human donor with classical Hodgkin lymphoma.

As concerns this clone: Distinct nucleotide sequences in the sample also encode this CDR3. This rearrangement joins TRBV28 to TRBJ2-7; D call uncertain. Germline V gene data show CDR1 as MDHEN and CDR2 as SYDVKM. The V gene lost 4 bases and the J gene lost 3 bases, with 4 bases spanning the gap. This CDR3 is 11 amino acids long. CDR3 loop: CASSSNYEQYF. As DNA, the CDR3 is TGTGCCAGCAGTTCCAACTACGAGCAGTACTTC.

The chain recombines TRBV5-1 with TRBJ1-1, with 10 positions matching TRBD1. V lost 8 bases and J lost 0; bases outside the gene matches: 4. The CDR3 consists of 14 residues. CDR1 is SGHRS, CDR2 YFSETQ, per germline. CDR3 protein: CASGTGDMNTEAFF. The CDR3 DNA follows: TGCGCCAGTGGGACAGGGGACATGAACACTGAAGCTTTCTTT.

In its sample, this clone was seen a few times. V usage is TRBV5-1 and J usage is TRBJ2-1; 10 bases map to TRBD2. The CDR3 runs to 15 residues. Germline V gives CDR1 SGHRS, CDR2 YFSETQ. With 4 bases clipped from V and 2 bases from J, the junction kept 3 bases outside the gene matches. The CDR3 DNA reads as TGCGCCAGCAGCGTAACTAGCGGGGCCTACAATGAGCAGTTCTTC. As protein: CASSVTSGAYNEQFF.

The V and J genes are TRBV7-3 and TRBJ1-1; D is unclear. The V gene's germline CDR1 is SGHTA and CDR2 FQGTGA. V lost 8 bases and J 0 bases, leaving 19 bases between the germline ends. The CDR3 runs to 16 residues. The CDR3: CASLVLDLRMNTEAFF. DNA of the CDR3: TGTGCCAGCTTAGTTTTAGATCTGCGAATGAACACTGAAGCTTTCTTT.

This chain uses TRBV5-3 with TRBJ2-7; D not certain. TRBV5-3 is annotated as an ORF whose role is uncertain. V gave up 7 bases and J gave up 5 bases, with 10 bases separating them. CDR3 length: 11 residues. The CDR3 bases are TGTGCCAGACTACCTTACCACGAGCAGTACTTC. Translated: CARLPYHEQYF.

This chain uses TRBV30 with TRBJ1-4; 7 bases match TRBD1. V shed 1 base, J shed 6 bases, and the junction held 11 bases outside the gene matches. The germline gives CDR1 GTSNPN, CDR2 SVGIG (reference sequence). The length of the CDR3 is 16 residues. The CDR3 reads CAWSDQNRGGYEKLFF. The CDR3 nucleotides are TGTGCCTGGAGTGATCAAAACAGGGGAGGATATGAAAAACTGTTTTTT.

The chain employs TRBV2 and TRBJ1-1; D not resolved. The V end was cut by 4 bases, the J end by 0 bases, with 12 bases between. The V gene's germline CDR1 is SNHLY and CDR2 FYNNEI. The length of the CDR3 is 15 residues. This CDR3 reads CASSGGAPVNTEAFF. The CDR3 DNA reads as TGTGCCAGCAGTGGGGGAGCTCCGGTGAACACTGAAGCTTTCTTT.

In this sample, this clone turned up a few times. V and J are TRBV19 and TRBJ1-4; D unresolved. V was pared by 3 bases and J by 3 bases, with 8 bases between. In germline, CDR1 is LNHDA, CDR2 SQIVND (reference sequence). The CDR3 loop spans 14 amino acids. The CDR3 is CASSISTANEKLFF. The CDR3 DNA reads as TGTGCCAGTAGTATCAGCACCGCTAATGAAAAACTGTTTTTT.

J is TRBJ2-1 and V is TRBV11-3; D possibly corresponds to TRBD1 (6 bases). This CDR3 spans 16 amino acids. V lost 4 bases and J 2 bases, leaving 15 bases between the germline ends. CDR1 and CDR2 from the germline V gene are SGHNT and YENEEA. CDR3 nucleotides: TGTGCCAGCAGCTCAGGGGCGCGGTTAACCTACAATGAGCAGTTCTTC. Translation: CASSSGARLTYNEQFF. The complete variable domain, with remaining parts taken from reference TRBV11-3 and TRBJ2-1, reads EAGVVQSPRYKIIEKKQPVAFWCNPISGHNTLYWYLQNLGQGPELLIRYENEEAVDDSQLPKDRFSAERLKGVDSTLKIQPAELGDSAVYLCASSSGARLTYNEQFFGPGTRLTVL.

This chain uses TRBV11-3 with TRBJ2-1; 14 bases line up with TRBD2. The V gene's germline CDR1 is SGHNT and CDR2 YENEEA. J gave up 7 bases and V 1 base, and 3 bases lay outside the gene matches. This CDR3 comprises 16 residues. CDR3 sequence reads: CASSLGLAGGPNEQFF. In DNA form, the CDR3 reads TGTGCCAGCAGCTTAGGACTAGCGGGAGGGCCTAATGAGCAGTTCTTC.

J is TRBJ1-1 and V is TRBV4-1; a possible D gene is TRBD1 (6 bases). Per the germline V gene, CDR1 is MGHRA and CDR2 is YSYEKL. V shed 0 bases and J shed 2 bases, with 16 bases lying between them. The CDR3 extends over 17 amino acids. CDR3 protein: CASSQDEWTARNTEAFF. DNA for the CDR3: TGCGCCAGCAGCCAAGATGAATGGACAGCAAGAAACACTGAAGCTTTCTTT.

The CDR3 reads CASSQVTGYNEQFF. The CDR3 DNA follows: TGCGCCAGCAGCCAAGTCACAGGGTACAATGAGCAGTTCTTC. The chain has TRBV4-1 and TRBJ2-1; possible D gene TRBD1, 6 bases. The ends were cut back, 1 base at V and 4 bases at J, with 8 bases in the middle. CDR1 and CDR2 from the germline V gene are MGHRA and YSYEKL. The CDR3 has 14 amino acids.

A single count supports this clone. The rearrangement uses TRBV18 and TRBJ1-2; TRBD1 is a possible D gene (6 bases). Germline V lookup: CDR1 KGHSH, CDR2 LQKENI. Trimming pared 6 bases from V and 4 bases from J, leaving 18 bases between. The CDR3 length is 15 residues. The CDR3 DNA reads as TGTGCCAGCTCGCCTAGCGCGGGGGCAGGCTATGGCTACACCTTC. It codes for CASSPSAGAGYGYTF.

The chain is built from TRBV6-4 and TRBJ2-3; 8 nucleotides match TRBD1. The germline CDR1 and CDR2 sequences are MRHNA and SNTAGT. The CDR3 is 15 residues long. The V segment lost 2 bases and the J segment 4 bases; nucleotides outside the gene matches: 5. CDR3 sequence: CASSDKQGEADTQYF. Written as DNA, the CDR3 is TGTGCCAGCAGTGACAAACAGGGGGAGGCAGATACGCAGTATTTT.

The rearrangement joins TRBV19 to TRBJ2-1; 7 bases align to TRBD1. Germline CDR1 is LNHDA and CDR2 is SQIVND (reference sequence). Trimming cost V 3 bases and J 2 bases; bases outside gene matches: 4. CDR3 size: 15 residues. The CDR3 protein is CASSMSQGPYNEQFF. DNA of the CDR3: TGTGCCAGTAGTATGTCACAGGGGCCCTACAATGAGCAGTTCTTC. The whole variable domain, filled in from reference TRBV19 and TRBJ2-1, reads DGGITQSPKYLFRKEGQNVTLSCEQNLNHDAMYWYRQDPGQGLRLIYYSQIVNDFQKGDIAEGYSVSREKKESFPLTVTSAQKNPTAFYLCASSMSQGPYNEQFFGPGTRLTVL.

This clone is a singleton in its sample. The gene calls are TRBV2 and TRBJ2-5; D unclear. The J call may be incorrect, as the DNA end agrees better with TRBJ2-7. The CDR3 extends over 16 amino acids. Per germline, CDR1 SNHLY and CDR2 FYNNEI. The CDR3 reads CASSEAANNGPYEQYF. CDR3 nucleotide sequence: TGTGCCAGCAGTGAAGCAGCAAACAACGGTCCCTACGAGCAGTACTTC.

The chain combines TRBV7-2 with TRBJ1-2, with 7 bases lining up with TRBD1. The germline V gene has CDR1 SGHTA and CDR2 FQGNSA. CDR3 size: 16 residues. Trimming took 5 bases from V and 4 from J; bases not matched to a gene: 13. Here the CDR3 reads CASSDTWQGGIYGYTF. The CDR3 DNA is TGTGCCAGCAGCGACACCTGGCAGGGGGGTATCTATGGCTACACCTTC.

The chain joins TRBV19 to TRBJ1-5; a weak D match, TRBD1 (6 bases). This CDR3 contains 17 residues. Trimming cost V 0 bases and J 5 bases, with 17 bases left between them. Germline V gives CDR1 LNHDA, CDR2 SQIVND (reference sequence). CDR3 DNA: TGTGCCAGTAGTATAGATCCGCCAGGGTCAGGGGATCAGCCCCAGCATTTT. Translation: CASSIDPPGSGDQPQHF.

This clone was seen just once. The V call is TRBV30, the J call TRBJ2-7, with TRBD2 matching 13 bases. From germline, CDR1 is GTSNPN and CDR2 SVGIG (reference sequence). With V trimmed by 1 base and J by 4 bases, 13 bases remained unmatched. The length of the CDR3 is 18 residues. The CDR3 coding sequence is TGTGCCTGGAGTGGGGGAGGGACTAGCGGGGAGAAGGAATACGAGCAGTACTTC. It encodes CAWSGGGTSGEKEYEQYF. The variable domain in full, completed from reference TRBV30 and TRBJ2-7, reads SQTIHQWPATLVQPVGSPLSLECTVEGTSNPNLYWYRQAAGRGLQLLFYSVGIGQISSEVPQNLSASRPQDRQFILSSKKLLLSDSGFYLCAWSGGGTSGEKEYEQYFGPGTRLTVT.

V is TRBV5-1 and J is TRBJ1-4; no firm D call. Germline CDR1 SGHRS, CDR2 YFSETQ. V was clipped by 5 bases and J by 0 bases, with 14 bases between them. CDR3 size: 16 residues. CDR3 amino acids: CASSIGWITTNEKLFF. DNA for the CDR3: TGCGCCAGCAGTATTGGGTGGATCACAACTAATGAAAAACTGTTTTTT.

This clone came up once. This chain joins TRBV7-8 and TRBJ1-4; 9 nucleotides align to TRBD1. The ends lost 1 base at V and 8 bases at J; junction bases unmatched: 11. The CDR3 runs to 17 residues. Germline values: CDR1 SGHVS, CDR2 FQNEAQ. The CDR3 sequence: CASSLDPPGQGVEKLFF. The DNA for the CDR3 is TGTGCCAGCAGCTTAGATCCTCCGGGACAGGGTGTAGAAAAACTGTTTTTT.

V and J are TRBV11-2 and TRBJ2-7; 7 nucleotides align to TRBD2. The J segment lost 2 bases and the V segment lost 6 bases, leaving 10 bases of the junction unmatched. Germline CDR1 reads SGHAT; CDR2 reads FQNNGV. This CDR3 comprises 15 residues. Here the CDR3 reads CASSPTGTNTYEQYF. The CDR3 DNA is TGTGCCAGCAGTCCTACCGGGACTAACACCTACGAGCAGTACTTC.

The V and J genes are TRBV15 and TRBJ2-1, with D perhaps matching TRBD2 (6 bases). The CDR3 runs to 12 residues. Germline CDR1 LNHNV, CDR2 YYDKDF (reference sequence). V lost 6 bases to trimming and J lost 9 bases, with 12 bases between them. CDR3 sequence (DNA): TGTGCCACCAGTGGGGGGTCCAGTGAGCAGTTCTTC. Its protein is CATSGGSSEQFF.

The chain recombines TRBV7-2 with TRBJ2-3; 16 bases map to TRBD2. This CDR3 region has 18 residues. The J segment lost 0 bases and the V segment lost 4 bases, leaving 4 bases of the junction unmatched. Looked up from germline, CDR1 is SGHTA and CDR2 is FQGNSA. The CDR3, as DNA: TGTGCCAGCAGCTGGGGACTAGCGGGAGGGTCTAGCACAGATACGCAGTATTTT. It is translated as CASSWGLAGGSSTDTQYF.

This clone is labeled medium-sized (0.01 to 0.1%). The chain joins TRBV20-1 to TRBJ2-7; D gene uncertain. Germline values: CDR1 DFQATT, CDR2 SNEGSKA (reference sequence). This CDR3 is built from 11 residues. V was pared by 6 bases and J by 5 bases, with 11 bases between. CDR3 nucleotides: TGCAGTGCAACCCTTTCGGACGAGCAGTACTTC. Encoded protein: CSATLSDEQYF.